The 18 T cell receptor beta chains given below trace back to one sample, sequenced in a study of OX40 agonist ivuxolimab in advanced cancers. Using immunoSEQ multiplex PCR, the repertoire was profiled, and TCRdb retains in-frame clones only, with some absent. This table has about 35,000 clones, over 80% appearing once. Material: CD4+ or CD8+ T cells sorted from blood, obtained in a trial of the OX40 agonist ivuxolimab. The source of these receptors is an adult with an advanced solid tumor such as melanoma, head and neck, liver or kidney cancer.

In this sample, this clone is medium-sized. The gene calls are TRBV9 and TRBJ2-3; D is unclear. The germline CDR1 and CDR2 sequences are SGDLS and YYNGEE. This CDR3 is built from 14 residues. V was shortened by 2 bases and J by 6 bases, with 13 bases between the two germline ends. In DNA, the CDR3 is TGTGCCAGCAGCGTCCTCGGGTATCGGGATACGCAGTATTTT. Its translation is CASSVLGYRDTQYF.

This clone turned up a few times. The rearrangement joins TRBV9 to TRBJ1-3, with D perhaps matching TRBD1 (6 bases). The CDR3 spans 14 residues. V was trimmed by 3 bases and J by 1 base, leaving 8 bases between them. The germline gives CDR1 SGDLS, CDR2 YYNGEE. The CDR3, as DNA: TGTGCCAGCAGCGAAGGGGGTTCTGGAAACACCATATATTTT. It translates to CASSEGGSGNTIYF.

In its sample, this clone was seen once. The chain links TRBV19 to TRBJ2-5, with 13 bases that match TRBD2. This CDR3 has 16 residues. Germline assignment: CDR1 LNHDA and CDR2 SQIVND (reference sequence). After removal of 5 bases from V and 5 bases from J, the junction contained 8 bases not matched to a gene. The CDR3 sequence is CASSAGLAGVWETQYF. The CDR3 nucleotides read TGTGCCAGTAGTGCCGGACTAGCGGGAGTATGGGAGACCCAGTACTTC.

This clone was seen repeatedly, ten times or more. J is TRBJ2-7 and V is TRBV4-2, with 7 bases fitting TRBD1. The trim removed 4 bases at V and 6 bases at J, leaving 15 bases unmatched. The germline V gene has CDR1 LGHNA and CDR2 YNFKEQ. The CDR3 loop spans 16 amino acids. The DNA of the CDR3 is TGTGCCAGCAGCCGTATAGGGGGCCTAGTCTTCGGCGAGCAGTACTTC. This codes for CASSRIGGLVFGEQYF.

J is TRBJ2-1 and V is TRBV11-2; 14 bases are shared with TRBD2. The CDR3 is 15 amino acids. CDR1 and CDR2 from the germline V gene are SGHAT and FQNNGV. V lost 5 bases and J lost 9; bases outside the gene matches: 6. CDR3 protein: CASSGPGLAGVEQFF. CDR3 DNA: TGTGCCAGCAGCGGCCCGGGACTAGCGGGGGTTGAGCAGTTCTTC.

This chain uses TRBV27 with TRBJ2-2; D remains ambiguous. The germline gives CDR1 MNHEY, CDR2 SMNVEV (reference sequence). Trimming took off 5 bases at V and 7 bases at J, with 8 bases between the two ends. The CDR3 covers 12 residues. The CDR3: CASSPGIGELFF. The CDR3 DNA sequence: TGTGCCAGCAGTCCGGGTATCGGGGAGCTGTTTTTT.

The chain has TRBV7-2 and TRBJ1-3, with 7 bases fitting TRBD1. J lost 0 bases, V lost 5 bases, and 4 bases had no gene match. This CDR3 has 15 residues. Germline CDR1 SGHTA, CDR2 FQGNSA. CDR3 amino acids: CASSQQGTSGNTIYF. The CDR3 DNA reads TGTGCCAGCAGCCAACAGGGGACCTCTGGAAACACCATATATTTT.

The chain has TRBV7-9 and TRBJ1-2; D perhaps matches TRBD1 (6 bases). This CDR3 is built from 18 residues. Germline assignment: CDR1 SEHNR and CDR2 FQNEAQ (reference sequence). V gave up 4 bases and J gave up 5 bases, with 26 bases separating them. As DNA, the CDR3 is TGTGCCAGCAGCTCCCAAGCCTCTAGATCTCAGGGGCGGTATGGCTACACCTTC. Protein sequence: CASSSQASRSQGRYGYTF. The full variable domain, in which reference TRBV7-9 and TRBJ1-2 provide the parts outside the CDR3, is DTGVSQNPRHKITKRGQNVTFRCDPISEHNRLYWYRQTLGQGPEFLTYFQNEAQLEKSRLLSDRFSAERPKGSFSTLEIQRTEQGDSAMYLCASSSQASRSQGRYGYTFGSGTRLTVV.

This clone is medium-sized within its sample. The chain uses TRBV6-4 and TRBJ2-3; 8 nucleotides line up with TRBD2. This CDR3 has 14 amino acids. CDR1 and CDR2 from the germline V gene are MRHNA and SNTAGT. Germline trimming cut 3 bases from V and 1 base from J; bases unmatched to any gene: 0. CDR3 DNA sequence: TGTGCCAGCAGTGAGACTAGCGGCACAGATACGCAGTATTTT. The encoded protein is CASSETSGTDTQYF.

V is TRBV7-6 and J is TRBJ2-7; 7 bases fit TRBD2. Germline values: CDR1 SGHVS, CDR2 FNYEAQ. The V gene end was trimmed by 5 bases and the J gene end by 6 bases; junction bases not matched to a gene: 7. The CDR3 runs 13 residues. The CDR3 protein is CASSRGLAVEQYF. The CDR3 DNA reads TGTGCCAGCAGCCGAGGTCTAGCGGTCGAGCAGTACTTC.

The chain combines TRBV7-6 with TRBJ2-5; tentative D call: TRBD2 (6 bases). The V end was cut by 6 bases, the J end by 5 bases, with 16 bases between. The germline V gene encodes CDR1 SGHVS and CDR2 FNYEAQ. This CDR3 has 14 residues. The CDR3 loop reads CASRAGGAGETQYF. CDR3 coding DNA: TGTGCCAGCAGGGCCGGTGGGGCGGGGGAGACCCAGTACTTC.

V and J are TRBV5-4 and TRBJ1-1; D perhaps matches TRBD1 (5 bases). Trimming removed 5 bases at V and 7 bases at J, with 9 bases between. The CDR3 has 11 amino acids. Per the germline V gene, CDR1 is SGHNT and CDR2 is YYREEE (reference sequence). CDR3 sequence reads: CASRAGHEAFF. The CDR3 DNA follows: TGTGCCAGCAGAGCCGGACATGAAGCTTTCTTT.

Only a few counts were recorded for this clone. Within the sample, other DNA sequences also encode this same CDR3. The chain has TRBV5-4 and TRBJ2-2; D unresolved. The CDR3 length is 12 residues. V lost 4 bases to trimming and J lost 6 bases, with 7 bases between them. Germline lookup yields CDR1 SGHNT and CDR2 YYREEE (reference sequence). CDR3 bases: TGTGCCAGCAGCCCTAGAGCCGGGGAGCTGTTTTTT. Encoded protein: CASSPRAGELFF.

This clone was detected once. This chain uses TRBV19 with TRBJ2-3; D gene ambiguous. The CDR3 loop spans 17 amino acids. The V gene lost 1 base and the J gene lost 2 bases, with 16 bases spanning the gap. Germline values: CDR1 LNHDA, CDR2 SQIVND (reference sequence). CDR3 sequence reads: CASSIARPQKPTDTQYF. CDR3 DNA: TGTGCCAGTAGTATAGCTCGACCCCAAAAGCCCACAGATACGCAGTATTTT.

The rearrangement joins TRBV30 to TRBJ1-5; the D is unclear. Looked up from germline, CDR1 is GTSNPN and CDR2 is SVGIG (reference sequence). The CDR3 spans 13 residues. The ends were cut back, 5 bases at V and 2 bases at J, with 10 bases in the middle. In DNA form, the CDR3 reads TGTGCCTGGTCTCCGGGAGGCAATCAGCCCCAGCATTTT. Protein: CAWSPGGNQPQHF.

There are a few counts of this clone. The genes are TRBV18 and TRBJ1-1; D may be TRBD1 (5 bases). Trimming took off 3 bases at V and 5 bases at J, with 10 bases between the two ends. The CDR3 has 13 amino acids. Germline V gene lookup returns CDR1 KGHSH and CDR2 LQKENI. CDR3: CASSPWGGTEAFF. CDR3 sequence (DNA): TGTGCCAGCTCACCGTGGGGGGGGACTGAAGCTTTCTTT.

The chain uses TRBV4-1 and TRBJ2-2; D remains unclear. Germline CDR1 and CDR2: MGHRA and YSYEKL. This CDR3 is built from 13 residues. The V gene lost 1 base and the J gene lost 4 bases, with 4 bases spanning the gap. The chain's CDR3 is CASSQGGTGELFF. The CDR3 coding sequence is TGCGCCAGCAGCCAAGGCGGCACCGGGGAGCTGTTTTTT.

This chain connects TRBV7-9 to TRBJ2-7; TRBD1 agrees at 10 bases. Germline V gives CDR1 SEHNR, CDR2 FQNEAQ (reference sequence). Trimming removed 7 bases from V and 1 base from J; junction bases left unmatched: 7. The CDR3 is 15 residues long. The CDR3 reads CASKGPGQGSYEQYF. The DNA for the CDR3 is TGTGCCAGCAAGGGGCCGGGACAGGGGTCCTACGAGCAGTACTTC.